This TCR beta chain appears in the sequencing data of a study of response to subunit inactivated influenza vaccine (dated by TCRdb to 2016 to 2019). Regarding the research as a whole: The study used deep quantitative T cell receptor repertoire profiling to track responses to a trivalent subunit inactivated influenza vaccine. Broader findings and caveats from the paper: It was suggested by the authors that each seasonal influenza vaccination may recruit only a limited number of new T cells.

The library was generated by RT-PCR. The reads were generated on an Illumina HiSeq 2500. Using fastp at Q25 and MiXCR, TCRdb reprocessed the public reads and kept productive beta chains. Every distinct CDR3 protein forms one entry, paired with its most common genes and DNA. Across this sample there are over 300,000 distinct CDR3 sequences, with 21% seen only once. About 9.4% of the sample belongs to the ten largest clones. Concerning this clonotype itself: Its recognized antigen is unknown. No much larger clonotype is one base removed from it; base qualities were not supplied.

Trimming takes 1 base off V and 7 bases off J; junction bases not matched to a gene: 11. Taken from cysteine to phenylalanine, the CDR3 has 16 residues. Here the CDR3 DNA is all that survives: 48 bases in frame from base 1. Taken from the germline V gene, the CDR1 and CDR2 loops are LGHNA and YNFKEQ. Here the chain combines TRBV4-2 and TRBJ1-1, with 8 middle bases fitting TRBD1. This clonotype originated in a man between 50 and 69 years old who received an inactivated influenza vaccine. Donor details come from another sample of the same person, matched by shared clones. The sample in question was PBMCs from blood, obtained about 20 months after vaccination. Here is the DNA: TGTGCCAGCAGCCAAGCCCGGACAGGGACGGTGGGTGAAGCTTTCTTT. It specifies CASSQARTGTVGEAFF.